A single sample gave rise to the 20 T cell receptor beta chains below, sequenced in a study of OX40 agonist ivuxolimab in advanced cancers. Sequencing was performed with immunoSEQ multiplex PCR; in TCRdb, only in-frame clones are kept and a portion is missing. The sample gives tens of thousands of clones, 90% of which show up once; 0.3% to 0.4% is in the top ten. Sequencing was performed on CD4+ or CD8+ T cells sorted from blood, taken in a trial of the OX40 agonist ivuxolimab. The source of these receptors is an adult with an advanced solid tumor such as melanoma, head and neck, liver or kidney cancer.

V is TRBV5-1 and J is TRBJ1-1, with D possibly matching TRBD1 (5 bases). V dropped 3 bases and J dropped 1 base, with 10 bases sitting between them. This CDR3 has 14 residues. From germline, CDR1 is SGHRS and CDR2 YFSETQ. CDR3 amino acids: CASSSQAPNTEAFF. CDR3 in DNA: TGCGCCAGCAGCTCACAGGCCCCGAACACTGAAGCTTTCTTT. The complete variable domain, with remaining parts taken from reference TRBV5-1 and TRBJ1-1, reads KAGVTQTPRYLIKTRGQQVTLSCSPISGHRSVSWYQQTPGQGLQFLFEYFSETQRNKGNFPGRFSGRQFSNSRSEMNVSTLELGDSALYLCASSSQAPNTEAFFGQGTRLTVV.

This rearrangement joins TRBV7-9 to TRBJ2-5, with D possibly being TRBD1 (6 bases). Germline V CDR1 and CDR2: SEHNR, FQNEAQ (reference sequence). CDR3 length equals 14 residues. Between the trimmed V and J ends, which lost 1 base and 5 bases, there was a span of 11 bases. DNA for the CDR3: TGTGCCAGCAGCTTAGTTGGGCAGGGGGAGACCCAGTACTTC. This encodes CASSLVGQGETQYF.

The chain recombines TRBV11-2 with TRBJ2-2; 7 bases are a match to TRBD1. Germline V gene lookup returns CDR1 SGHAT and CDR2 FQNNGV. Trimming removed 5 bases from V and 3 bases from J; junction bases left unmatched: 6. CDR3 size: 15 residues. This CDR3 reads CASSLGTDYTGELFF. Here the CDR3 DNA reads TGTGCCAGCAGCCTTGGGACAGATTACACCGGGGAGCTGTTTTTT.

For the CDR3, the DNA is TGTGCCAGCAGTGTCGGGACAGGGTACGGCTACACCTTC. Protein sequence: CASSVGTGYGYTF. This sequence joins TRBV28 and TRBJ1-2; 9 bases are a match to TRBD1. In germline, CDR1 is MDHEN, CDR2 SYDVKM. The V gene end was trimmed by 5 bases and the J gene end by 8 bases; junction bases not matched to a gene: 6. The CDR3 length is 13 residues.

V and J are TRBV10-3 and TRBJ2-5, with D perhaps matching TRBD1 or TRBD2 (6 bases each). This CDR3 contains 12 residues. Germline assignment: CDR1 ENHRY and CDR2 SYGVKD. Trimming removed 11 bases at V and 3 bases at J, with 13 bases between. CDR3 amino acids: CASGGGKETQYF. In DNA form, the CDR3 reads TGTGCCTCAGGAGGGGGGAAAGAGACCCAGTACTTC.

The chain's CDR3 is CASSTGDSSYEQYV. For the CDR3, the DNA is TGTGCCAGCAGCACCGGGGACAGCTCCTACGAGCAGTACGTC. The chain links TRBV7-9 to TRBJ2-7; 7 bases line up with TRBD1. The CDR3 has 14 residues. J was trimmed by 0 bases and V by 5 bases; bases with no gene match: 4. CDR1 and CDR2 (germline): SEHNR, FQNEAQ (reference sequence).

This clone was detected only once. The chain recombines TRBV4-1 with TRBJ1-1; possible D gene TRBD1, 6 bases. Looked up from germline, CDR1 is MGHRA and CDR2 is YSYEKL. V gave up 4 bases and J gave up 7 bases, with 16 bases separating them. This CDR3 is built from 14 residues. The CDR3: CASSRPDRTFEAFF. CDR3 coding DNA: TGCGCCAGCAGCCGCCCGGACAGAACATTTGAAGCTTTCTTT.

This rearrangement joins TRBV6-1 to TRBJ1-1; 12 bases align to TRBD1. CDR1 and CDR2 (germline): MNHNS, SASEGT. The junction had 0 bases not matched to a gene; V was cut back by 3 bases and J by 1 base. This CDR3 comprises 15 residues. CDR3: CASSEGQGANTEAFF. The CDR3 region has the DNA TGTGCCAGCAGTGAGGGACAGGGGGCGAACACTGAAGCTTTCTTT.

In this sample, this clone turned up once. The chain couples TRBV5-1 to TRBJ2-4; 9 positions agree with TRBD1. The CDR3 runs 14 residues. Trimming took 7 bases from V and 3 from J; bases not matched to a gene: 5. Per the germline V gene, CDR1 is SGHRS and CDR2 is YFSETQ. The CDR3 DNA reads as TGCGCCAGCGGACAGGGGCTTGACAAAAACATTCAGTACTTC. This gives the protein CASGQGLDKNIQYF. The complete variable domain, with remaining parts taken from reference TRBV5-1 and TRBJ2-4, reads KAGVTQTPRYLIKTRGQQVTLSCSPISGHRSVSWYQQTPGQGLQFLFEYFSETQRNKGNFPGRFSGRQFSNSRSEMNVSTLELGDSALYLCASGQGLDKNIQYFGAGTRLSVL.

The chain is built from TRBV10-1 and TRBJ2-5, with 12 nucleotides matching TRBD1. V shed 0 bases, J shed 4 bases, and the junction held 3 bases outside the gene matches. From germline, CDR1 is WNHNN and CDR2 SYGVQD (reference sequence). The length of the CDR3 is 16 residues. This CDR3 reads CASSESGDRGPETQYF. Written as DNA, the CDR3 is TGCGCCAGCAGTGAGTCAGGGGACAGGGGGCCAGAGACCCAGTACTTC.

The chain is built from TRBV30 and TRBJ1-4, with 7 bases that match TRBD1. Per germline, CDR1 GTSNPN and CDR2 SVGIG (reference sequence). The CDR3 spans 13 residues. Trimming at V came to 5 bases and at J to 7 bases, leaving 7 bases not matched to a gene. The CDR3 DNA reads as TGTGCCTGGTCAGGACAGGCTGGTGAAAAACTGTTTTTT. It codes for CAWSGQAGEKLFF.

The chain employs TRBV30 and TRBJ2-7; D remains ambiguous. Trimming shortened V by 5 bases and J by 7 bases, and 12 bases separated the two germline ends. Germline-derived CDR1 and CDR2 are GTSNPN and SVGIG (reference sequence). CDR3 size: 11 residues. As DNA, the CDR3 is TGTGCCTGGTCCCGTACGAGGGAGCAGTACTTC. This codes for CAWSRTREQYF.

The table lists this clone with a few counts. The rearrangement joins TRBV10-3 to TRBJ1-2, with 7 bases matching TRBD1. The V gene end was trimmed by 5 bases and the J gene end by 8 bases; junction bases not matched to a gene: 8. This CDR3 has 13 amino acids. CDR1 is ENHRY, CDR2 SYGVKD, per germline. The CDR3 sequence: CAISQTGMRGYTF. The CDR3 DNA reads as TGTGCCATCAGTCAGACAGGGATGCGAGGCTACACCTTC.

This clone occurred a few times. This chain connects TRBV6-1 to TRBJ1-5, with 7 positions matching TRBD1. CDR3 length: 14 residues. The J segment lost 7 bases and the V segment lost 2 bases, leaving 5 bases of the junction unmatched. Germline CDR1 and CDR2: MNHNS and SASEGT. CDR3 sequence (DNA): TGTGCCAGCAGTGAAAATAGGGGGCTACAGCCCCAGCATTTT. Its translation: CASSENRGLQPQHF.

The rearrangement joins TRBV10-3 to TRBJ2-2; possibly TRBD1 for D (7 bases). CDR3 length: 14 amino acids. The ends were cut back, 3 bases at V and 4 bases at J, with 9 bases in the middle. Germline V gene sequence: CDR1 ENHRY, CDR2 SYGVKD. The DNA for the CDR3 is TGTGCCATCAGTGATCAGGGGGGCACCGGGGAGCTGTTTTTT. Its protein is CAISDQGGTGELFF.

The chain combines TRBV29-1 with TRBJ2-5; 7 nucleotides agree with TRBD1. After removal of 5 bases from V and 3 bases from J, the junction contained 3 bases not matched to a gene. The CDR3 spans 12 residues. Germline assignment: CDR1 SQVTM and CDR2 ANQGSEA. This CDR3 reads CSVTGDKETQYF. CDR3 DNA sequence: TGCAGCGTTACAGGGGATAAAGAGACCCAGTACTTC.

This chain uses TRBV10-3 with TRBJ1-2; maybe TRBD1 (5 bases). Deletions cut 5 bases from V and 8 bases from J, with 12 bases between. The germline gives CDR1 ENHRY, CDR2 SYGVKD. The CDR3 consists of 12 residues. CDR3 bases: TGTGCCATCAGTCGCCAGGGTAGCGGCTACACCTTC. Its protein product is CAISRQGSGYTF.

The V and J genes are TRBV14 and TRBJ2-7, with D perhaps TRBD1 (5 bases). V was pared by 4 bases and J by 6 bases, with 13 bases between. The CDR3 has 13 amino acids. Germline CDR1 and CDR2: SGHDN and FVKESK. The CDR3 is CASSPMDNFEQYF. The CDR3 DNA reads TGTGCCAGCAGCCCGATGGACAATTTCGAGCAGTACTTC.

The chain uses TRBV5-6 and TRBJ2-2; 7 bases are a match to TRBD2. The junction had 4 bases not matched to a gene; V was cut back by 1 base and J by 4 bases. Looked up from germline, CDR1 is SGHDT and CDR2 is YYEEEE. The CDR3 length is 15 residues. DNA for the CDR3: TGTGCCAGCAGCTTGCTTGGCGGGGGCACCGGGGAGCTGTTTTTT. This translates into CASSLLGGGTGELFF.

With respect to this clone: Other DNA sequences in the sample encode the same CDR3. V is TRBV4-1 and J is TRBJ1-2, with TRBD1 matching over 7 bases. Trimming at V came to 0 bases and at J to 3 bases, leaving 1 base not matched to a gene. Germline CDR1 reads MGHRA; CDR2 reads YSYEKL. The CDR3 has 14 amino acids. Written as DNA, the CDR3 is TGCGCCAGCAGCCAAGAAACAGGGGACTATGGCTACACCTTC. The encoded protein is CASSQETGDYGYTF.